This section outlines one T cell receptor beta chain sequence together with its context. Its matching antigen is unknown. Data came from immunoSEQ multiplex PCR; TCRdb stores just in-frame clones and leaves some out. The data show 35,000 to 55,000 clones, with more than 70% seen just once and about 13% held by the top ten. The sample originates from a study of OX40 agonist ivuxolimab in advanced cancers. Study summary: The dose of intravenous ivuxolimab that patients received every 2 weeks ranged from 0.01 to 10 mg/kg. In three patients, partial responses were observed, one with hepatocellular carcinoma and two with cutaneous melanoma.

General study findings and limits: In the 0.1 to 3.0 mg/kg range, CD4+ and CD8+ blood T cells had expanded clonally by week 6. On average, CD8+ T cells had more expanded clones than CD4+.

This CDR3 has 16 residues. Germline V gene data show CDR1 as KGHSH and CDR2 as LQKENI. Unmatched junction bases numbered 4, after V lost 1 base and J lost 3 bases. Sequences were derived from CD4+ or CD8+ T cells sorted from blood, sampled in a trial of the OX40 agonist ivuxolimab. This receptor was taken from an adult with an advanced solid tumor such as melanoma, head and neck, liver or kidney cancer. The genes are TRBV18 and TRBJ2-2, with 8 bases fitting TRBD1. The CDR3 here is CASSPLATGDTGELFF. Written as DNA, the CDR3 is TGTGCCAGCTCACCACTGGCGACAGGGGACACCGGGGAGCTGTTTTTT. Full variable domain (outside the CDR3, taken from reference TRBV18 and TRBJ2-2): NAGVMQNPRHLVRRRGQEARLRCSPMKGHSHVYWYRQLPEEGLKFMVYLQKENIIDESGMPKERFSAEFPKEGPSILRIQQVVRGDSAAYFCASSPLATGDTGELFFGEGSRLTVL.